This T cell receptor (beta chain) was recovered during a study of blood T cell repertoires in COVID-19 (TCRdb year 2020). Notes on the research overall: Collaborator samples came from the United States, Italy and Spain and covered acute and convalescent phases of COVID-19. The prospective study material was composed of cDNA or gDNA derived from T cells, B-cell-depleted T cells, or PBMCs. Subjects who had been exposed to COVID-19, were actively infected with it, or had recovered from it provided the deeply sampled blood TCRbeta repertoires that made up the dataset. A freely available public database, intended as a resource for researchers studying the immune response to SARS-CoV-2, is where the repertoires were released. The samples were drawn from two sources: the first 160 participants of the ongoing ImmuneRACE study, and over 1,000 subjects contributed by 6 global collaborators. A de-identified subject ID, COVID-19 status, age in years and sex were almost always included in the sample metadata. Where available, HLA class I and class II types were taken from metadata supplied by the sample provider and were not determined by assay-based typing.

One collaborating source in Seattle enrolled patients while the patients were actively infected and followed the patients over time throughout the course of disease. Collaborating institutions collected whole blood in K2EDTA tubes following their own protocols. For TCRbeta analysis, collaborators shipped samples in one of three forms: frozen whole blood, isolated PBMCs, or DNA extracted from either of those sample types. General study outcomes and caveats: The quantity of clinical and demographic metadata differed by source and by participant and was supplied without curation.

V was cut back by 1 base and J by 4 bases, leaving a gap of 9 bases between them. CDR1 SGHNT and CDR2 YENEEA are derived from the germline V gene. The CDR3 contains 14 residues, cysteine and phenylalanine counted. The sequence is cut down to CDR3 DNA, 42 bases in frame from base 1. Concerning this clone: Its antigen has not been determined. Nothing much larger sits one base from this clone, and base qualities are not available.

TCRbeta CDR3 regions were amplified from genomic DNA by means of the immunoSEQ Assay, a bias-controlled multiplex PCR. In the authors' own workflow: The number of nucleated cells in each sample was estimated by amplification of reference gene primers within the assay. Sequence reads were collapsed and filtered to measure the absolute abundance of every unique TCRbeta CDR3 rearrangement. For each sample, productive Simpson clonality was calculated by taking the square root of Simpson's diversity index across productive rearrangements. TCRdb provides this immuneACCESS table in a form limited to in-frame rearrangements. Some clones are lacking; in checked studies, under half of them reflect an unresolved V gene, and why the rest are absent is not known. V and J calls and clone size are copied from that table; D and trimming were computed from the DNA. This sample has 56,000 or so clones in its table, and roughly nine tenths of those were observed once. Jointly, the top ten make up around 46% of the sample.

This receptor chain uses TRBV11-3 and TRBJ2-3; the D gene is unclear. The sequence came from a woman aged 55-70 years with COVID-19, enrolled during active disease. What was sequenced was peripheral blood. The DNA reads as follows: TGTGCCAGCAGCTTAGGTGGGCCCGCAGATACGCAGTATTTT. Translated, it reads CASSLGGPADTQYF.